These 17 T cell receptor delta chains share one sample of origin, sequenced in a study of γδ T cells in repeated Plasmodium falciparum infection. TCRdb reprocessed the multiplex PCR reads through CATT. The sample has around 86,000 delta-chain clones; 1.4% to 1.5% are singletons. Vgamma9/Vdelta2+ and Vdelta2-negative gammadelta T cells were flow-sorted from PBMC for bulk sequencing. The source material was gamma-delta T cells from blood. These receptors were collected from a pool of human donors (malaria-infected and uninfected, not separated).

This clone was counted between two and nine times. The protein TCRdb gives is from a much larger clone and does not agree with this DNA's translation at residue 7, likely a read error; the protein shown here comes from the DNA. The genes are TRDV3 and TRDJ1; 9 bases fit TRDD3. Germline matching of the DNA provided the J gene here, since TCRdb leaves it blank. The CDR3 runs 21 residues. Germline V lookup: CDR1 TVYSNPD, CDR2 GDNSRS (reference sequence). V was pared by 1 base and J by 0 bases, with 24 bases of the junction left unmatched. This CDR3 is CAFNLPTTGGRPPQYTDKLIF. CDR3 DNA: TGTGCCTTTAACCTTCCCACAACTGGGGGACGTCCGCCTCAGTACACCGATAAACTCATCTTT.

Concerning this clone: The amino acid sequence in TCRdb belongs to a much larger clone and departs from this DNA's translation at residue 12, likely a sequencing read error; the sequence shown is translated from the DNA. CDR3: CALGEKSALPNCWGQRSTDKLIF. The DNA of the CDR3 is TGTGCTCTTGGGGAAAAATCGGCCCTTCCGAACTGCTGGGGGCAAAGGTCCACCGATAAACTCATCTTT. The chain combines TRDV1 with TRDJ1; D might be TRDD3 (7 bases). Germline CDR1 reads TSWWSYY; CDR2 reads QGS. The ends were cut back, 2 bases at V and 1 base at J, with 35 bases in the middle. The CDR3 runs 23 residues.

The sample holds a few counts of this clone. A read error likely explains why the TCRdb protein, taken from a much larger clone, differs from this DNA's translation at residue 10; the protein shown is translated from the DNA. The chain joins TRDV2 to TRDJ2; TRDD3 matches at 12 bases. No J gene was available from TCRdb, and it was assigned here by a germline match of the DNA. Germline V lookup: CDR1 GEAIGNYY, CDR2 EKD. V was clipped by 2 bases and J by 4 bases; unmatched bases: 4. This CDR3 has 16 amino acids. The CDR3 protein is CACDILGDTSTAQLFF. For the CDR3, the DNA is TGTGCCTGTGACATACTGGGGGATACTTCGACAGCACAACTCTTCTTT.

This clone was observed a handful of times. This likely stems from a read error, as it lies one base from a far larger clone. The same CDR3 arises from other DNA sequences in this sample as well. The CDR3 DNA reads as TGTGCTCTTGGGGAACTCATCGGGTCCGACAAACTCATCTTT. Protein: CALGELIGSDKLIF. This chain uses TRDV1 with TRDJ1, with D hard to call. This CDR3 has 14 residues. Germline CDR1 TSWWSYY, CDR2 QGS.

This clone occurred many times. TCRdb attributes to this sequence the protein of a much larger clone, which differs from the DNA translation at residue 6; a read error is likely, and the protein displayed is translated from the DNA. The chain links TRDV2 to TRDJ1; 7 bases fit TRDD3. After removal of 3 bases from V and 0 bases from J, the junction contained 12 bases not matched to a gene. This CDR3 spans 17 amino acids. CDR1 and CDR2 (germline): GEAIGNYY, EKD. CDR3 nucleotides: TGTGCCTGTGACCTTCCCGCTGGGGGCCCGTACACCGATAAACTCATCTTT. Translating it yields CACDLPAGGPYTDKLIF.

This clone was seen many times. The protein TCRdb gives is from a much larger clone and does not agree with this DNA's translation at residue 6, likely a read error; the protein shown here comes from the DNA. The sample carries other DNA sequences with the same CDR3. The chain couples TRDV1 to TRDJ2; D unresolved. The CDR3 runs 14 residues. Germline V lookup: CDR1 TSWWSYY, CDR2 QGS. Trimming stripped 2 bases from V and 8 bases from J, with 12 bases between. CDR3 sequence (DNA): TGTGCTCTTGGGGAAGATGCCCTGGAGGCACAACTCTTCTTT. This translates into CALGEDALEAQLFF.

As regards this clone: TCRdb pairs this DNA with a much larger clone's protein that differs at residue 9, likely a read error; the protein shown was translated from the DNA. J is TRDJ3 and V is TRDV2; 11 bases match TRDD3. The J gene, left out of TCRdb, was set here by checking the DNA against germline. CDR3 length: 19 amino acids. The V segment lost 3 bases and the J segment 0 bases; nucleotides outside the gene matches: 6. Germline values: CDR1 GEAIGNYY, CDR2 EKD. CDR3 in amino acids: CACDVLGDMSSWDTRQMFF. The DNA of the CDR3 is TGTGCCTGTGACGTACTGGGGGATATGAGCTCCTGGGACACCCGACAGATGTTTTTC.

This chain links TRDV1 with TRDJ1, with D unclear. Matching the DNA to germline supplied the J gene, which TCRdb does not give. CDR1 TSWWSYY and CDR2 QGS come from the germline V gene. Deletions cut 1 base from V and 2 bases from J, with 20 bases between. The CDR3 loop spans 18 amino acids. CDR3 residues: CALGERYNPAYRTDKLIF. The CDR3 DNA reads TGTGCTCTTGGGGAACGATATAACCCGGCCTATAGGACCGATAAACTCATCTTT.

This clone was counted a few times. The protein held in TCRdb is that of a much larger clone and does not match this DNA's translation at residue 3, likely because of a read error; the protein shown is translated from the DNA. The chain is built from TRDV2 and TRDJ3, with TRDD3 as a possible D gene (6 bases). TCRdb records no J gene; here it was assigned by comparing the DNA to germline. This CDR3 region has 18 residues. Germline CDR1 and CDR2: GEAIGNYY and EKD. CDR3 in amino acids: CARDFTGLRSWDTRQMFF. The CDR3 DNA reads TGTGCCCGTGACTTTACTGGGCTGCGCTCCTGGGACACCCGACAGATGTTTTTC.

There are a few counts of this clone. It differs at one base from a far larger clone, so likely a read error. Other DNA sequences of this sample code for an identical CDR3. The rearrangement links TRDV2 to TRDJ2; 10 nucleotides match TRDD3. The J gene is not listed in TCRdb, so it was assigned here from a DNA match to germline. The CDR3 covers 19 residues. The germline CDR1 and CDR2 sequences are GEAIGNYY and EKD. CDR3 coding DNA: TGCGCCTGTGACCCCATAGGGGTGGGGGATACACCTTTGACAGCACAACTCTTCTTT. This gives the protein CACDPIGVGDTPLTAQLFF.

A few counts support this clone. A far larger clone differs by one base, so this is likely a read error. In the same sample, other DNA sequences code for this CDR3. The gene calls are TRDV1 and TRDJ1, with 12 bases that match TRDD3. The CDR3 consists of 19 residues. From germline, CDR1 is TSWWSYY and CDR2 QGS. The CDR3 here is CALGEGYLRSGGYADKLIF. CDR3 nucleotides: TGTGCTCTTGGGGAAGGGTATCTACGCTCTGGGGGATACGCCGATAAGCTCATCTTT.

This clone was picked up many times. The chain is built from TRDV1 and TRDJ1; 9 positions agree with TRDD3. The J gene, missing from TCRdb, was assigned here through DNA to germline matching. Germline CDR1 and CDR2: TSWWSYY and QGS. Trimming took 0 bases from V and 0 from J; bases not matched to a gene: 14. This CDR3 is built from 20 residues. As DNA, the CDR3 is TGTGCTCTTGGGGAACTCCGACTTCCGTACTGGGGGACTTACACCGATAAACTCATCTTT. Protein: CALGELRLPYWGTYTDKLIF.

This clone was detected a few times. This DNA's translation differs at residue 15 from TCRdb's protein, which comes from a much larger clone; a read error is likely, and the protein shown is translated from the DNA. The chain has TRDV1 and TRDJ1; 9 bases align to TRDD2. The J gene, not given by TCRdb, was assigned here from a germline match of the nucleotide sequence. After removal of 2 bases from V and 1 base from J, the junction contained 20 bases not matched to a gene. Germline lookup yields CDR1 TSWWSYY and CDR2 QGS. CDR3 size: 21 residues. The DNA of the CDR3 is TGTGCTCTTGGGGAAAAGGCCTTCCTACACCTAGTACTCCTTCCCACCGATAAACTCATCTTT. The encoded protein is CALGEKAFLHLVLLPTDKLIF.

This clone was counted ten times or more. Additional DNA sequences in this sample encode the identical CDR3. V usage is TRDV1 and J usage is TRDJ1, with D unclear. Germline CDR1 and CDR2: TSWWSYY and QGS. There are 19 residues in the CDR3. V was pared by 5 bases and J by 0 bases, with 25 bases between. The CDR3 coding sequence is TGTGCTCTTGGGCCGAGGAGATATCCTCCCCCACTTTACACCGATAAACTCATCTTT. It specifies CALGPRRYPPPLYTDKLIF.

About this clone itself: The amino acid sequence in TCRdb belongs to a much larger clone and departs from this DNA's translation at residue 8, likely a sequencing read error; the sequence shown is translated from the DNA. The rearrangement joins TRDV1 to TRDJ1; D may be TRDD3 (6 bases). This CDR3 spans 19 amino acids. Looked up from germline, CDR1 is TSWWSYY and CDR2 is QGS. Trimming pared 6 bases from V and 2 bases from J, leaving 28 bases between. The CDR3 DNA follows: TGTGCTCTTGGAGCCGGAGGAATGCCGTGGATACTCAGAACCGATAAACTCATCTTT. Translated, it gives CALGAGGMPWILRTDKLIF.

As for this clone: It is likely a read error: a sequence one base away is far more abundant. This specimen includes other DNA sequences encoding the same CDR3. The V and J genes are TRDV2 and TRDJ1, with a weak D call TRDD3 (5 bases). No J gene is reported in TCRdb; it was inferred here by comparing the DNA with germline. The CDR3 consists of 18 residues. CDR1 is GEAIGNYY, CDR2 EKD, per germline. Trimming took 0 bases from V and 0 from J, leaving 19 bases between them. Here the CDR3 DNA reads TGTGCCTGTGACACCGGGACGTCCGGGGAATCGTACACCGATAAACTCATCTTT. This gives the protein CACDTGTSGESYTDKLIF.

This clone has only a few counts. A read error likely explains this, since a far larger clone differs by one base. Different DNA sequences within this sample yield the same CDR3. The chain carries TRDV2 and TRDJ3; 7 nucleotides match TRDD3. The J gene was missing in TCRdb and was found by matching the end of the DNA to germline. This CDR3 has 21 residues. Germline V gives CDR1 GEAIGNYY, CDR2 EKD. The CDR3 here is CACDTVLGSPPSSWDTRQMFF. The CDR3 coding sequence is TGTGCCTGTGACACGGTACTGGGGTCACCTCCTAGCTCCTGGGACACCCGGCAGATGTTTTTC.